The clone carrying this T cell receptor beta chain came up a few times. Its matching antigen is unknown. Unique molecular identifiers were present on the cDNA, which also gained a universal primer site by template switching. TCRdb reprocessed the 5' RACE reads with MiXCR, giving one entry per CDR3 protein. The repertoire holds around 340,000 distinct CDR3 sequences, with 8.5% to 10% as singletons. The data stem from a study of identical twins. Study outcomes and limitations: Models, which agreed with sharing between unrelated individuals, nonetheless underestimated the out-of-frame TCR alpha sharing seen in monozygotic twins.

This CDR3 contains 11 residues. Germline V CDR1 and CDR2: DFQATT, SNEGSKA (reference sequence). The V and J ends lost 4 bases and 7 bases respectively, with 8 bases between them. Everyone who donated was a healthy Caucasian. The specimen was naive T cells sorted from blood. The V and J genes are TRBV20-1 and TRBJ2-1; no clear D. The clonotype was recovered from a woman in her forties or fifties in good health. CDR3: CSANEENEQFF. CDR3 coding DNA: TGCAGTGCTAACGAGGAAAATGAGCAGTTCTTC.